These T cell receptor beta chains were read from a single sample in a study of PD-L1 blockade in urothelial cancer. Clones were sequenced by immunoSEQ multiplex PCR, and TCRdb holds only the in-frame ones, with some missing. This table has tens of thousands of clones, 85% appearing once. The sample here was PBMCs, taken around atezolizumab (anti-PD-L1) treatment. The source is a man aged 40-49 years with urothelial cancer. Each CDR3 is given with its conserved first and last residue. D genes are given only for firm matches. Size tells how often a clone was seen (once, few, many) or the class of an expanded clone, and some rows leave it out.

D gene	V gene	clone size	CDR3 length	J gene	CDR3 DNA	CDR3 protein
TRBD1	TRBV28	NA	16	TRBJ1-5	TGTGCCAGCAGTTATAAAATGGGACAGGGAAATCAGCCCCAGCATTTT	CASSYKMGQGNQPQHF
NA	TRBV7-8	NA	16	TRBJ2-1	TGTGCCAGCATGACGGGAACAGTAGGGTCCTACAATGAGCAGTTCTTC	CASMTGTVGSYNEQFF
NA	TRBV4-1	NA	15	TRBJ2-3	TGCGCCAGCAGCCAACGGTCTATTGGCACAGATACGCAGTATTTT	CASSQRSIGTDTQYF
TRBD2	TRBV5-1	NA	12	TRBJ2-1	TGCGCCAGCAGCCCAACCGGGACTAGCAAGTTCTTC	CASSPTGTSKFF
NA	TRBV5-4	few	12	TRBJ2-5	TGTGCCAGCAGCTCCAGACAAGAGACCCAGTACTTC	CASSSRQETQYF
TRBD2	TRBV28	once	14	TRBJ2-7	TGTGCCAGCAGTCCAGCGGGAGTTGGGTACGAGCAGTACTTC	CASSPAGVGYEQYF
NA	TRBV7-9	NA	13	TRBJ2-7	TGTGCCAGCAGCTCGGGGAGGGGGTACGAGCAGTACTTC	CASSSGRGYEQYF
TRBD2	TRBV6-4	NA	17	TRBJ2-7	TGTGCCAGCAGTGGCCGCCTGATGGTAGCGGGAAGGTACGAGCAGTACTTC	CASSGRLMVAGRYEQYF
NA	TRBV5-3	NA	15	TRBJ1-5	TGTGCCAGAAGCTTGTTTCCAGAGGGCAATCAGCCCCAGCATTTT	CARSLFPEGNQPQHF
NA	TRBV9	NA	12	TRBJ1-2	TGTGCCAGCAGCGGAAACGGGAAAGGCTACACCTTC	CASSGNGKGYTF
NA	TRBV10-3	NA	13	TRBJ2-7	TGTGCCATCAGTACTGACAGCTCCTACGAGCAGTACTTC	CAISTDSSYEQYF
NA	TRBV6-5	NA	15	TRBJ1-5	TGTGCCAGCAGTCTAACAGGGATTGACAATCAGCCCCAGCATTTT	CASSLTGIDNQPQHF
NA	TRBV11-2	once	13	TRBJ2-7	TGTGCCAGCAGCACGGGACAAGACTACGAGCAGTACTTC	CASSTGQDYEQYF
NA	TRBV6-6	NA	13	TRBJ1-1	TGTGCCAGCAGTTCCCCTCAGGTCACTGAAGCTTTCTTT	CASSSPQVTEAFF
NA	TRBV5-1	NA	16	TRBJ2-1	TGCGCCAGCAGCCGCGAAACTGGGGGGGCGGTGGTTGAGCAGTTCTTC	CASSRETGGAVVEQFF
TRBD1	TRBV30	NA	14	TRBJ2-1	TGTGCCTGGACGATGGGGACAGGGTTCGGTGAGCAGTTCTTC	CAWTMGTGFGEQFF
NA	TRBV6-5	NA	14	TRBJ1-1	TGTGCCAGCAGTCTCAGGGCAGGCGGCACTGAAGCTTTCTTT	CASSLRAGGTEAFF
TRBD1	TRBV2	NA	11	TRBJ2-7	TGTGGAATAGGGACAGCTGCCGAGCAGTACTTC	CGIGTAAEQYF
TRBD2	TRBV6-1	NA	15	TRBJ2-3	TGTGCCACCCTCGAGAGTAGCGGGAGGGCCGGTGGGAAGTATTTT	CATLESSGRAGGKYF
NA	TRBV6-5	NA	14	TRBJ2-5	TGTGCCAGCAGTTACTTTCGGGGGTGGGAGACCCAGTACTTC	CASSYFRGWETQYF
NA	TRBV9	once	15	TRBJ1-2	TGTGCCAGCAGCGTAGGGCAGTCTGGGAGCTATGGCTACACCTTC	CASSVGQSGSYGYTF
TRBD1	TRBV19	NA	14	TRBJ2-7	TGTGCCACGTTGGGGACAGCGTTTCCCTACGAGCAGTACTTC	CATLGTAFPYEQYF
TRBD1	TRBV18	NA	14	TRBJ1-2	TGTGCCAGCTCACCACCCGGGACAGGGGACGGCTACACCTTC	CASSPPGTGDGYTF
TRBD2	TRBV7-2	NA	16	TRBJ2-7	TGTGCCAGCAGAACCCTTGGACTAGCTTCTTTGGGAGAGCAGTACTTC	CASRTLGLASLGEQYF
TRBD2	TRBV9	once	15	TRBJ2-1	TGTGCCAGCAGCGTAGGAGGGAGGGCCTCCCATGAGCAGTTCTTC	CASSVGGRASHEQFF
TRBD2	TRBV28	NA	12	TRBJ2-1	TGTGCCAGCAGCAGGACTAGCAGTGAGCAGTTCTTC	CASSRTSSEQFF
TRBD2	TRBV5-1	NA	14	TRBJ2-5	TGCGCCAGCAGTCGCGGGACTAGTCAAGAGACCCAGTACTTC	CASSRGTSQETQYF
TRBD2	TRBV7-9	NA	15	TRBJ2-5	TGTGCCAGCAGCTTTCCCCTAGCGGGAGTGCAGACCCAGTACTTC	CASSFPLAGVQTQYF
NA	TRBV5-5	NA	17	TRBJ1-3	TGTGCCAGCAGCTCAAGGACAGAACCGCGTTATGCAAACACCATATATTTT	CASSSRTEPRYANTIYF
TRBD2	TRBV11-2	NA	16	TRBJ2-2	TGTGCCAGCAGCAGTTCTCTAGCGGGAGGCACCGGGGAGCTGTTTTTT	CASSSSLAGGTGELFF
NA	TRBV6-5	NA	14	TRBJ2-7	TGTGCCAGCAGTTCTTCTTTACACCCCTACGAGCAGTACTTC	CASSSSLHPYEQYF
NA	TRBV29-1	NA	16	TRBJ2-1	TGCAGCCTCCGGGGAGGCCACATAGGCTCCTACAATGAGCAGTTCTTC	CSLRGGHIGSYNEQFF
NA	TRBV4-1	once	17	TRBJ2-3	TGCGCCAGCAGCCTCCCCCTACCTAGAGAAGCCACAGATACGCAGTATTTT	CASSLPLPREATDTQYF
NA	TRBV14	NA	15	TRBJ2-5	TGTGCCAGCAGCCCCGCACAGGGACCCCAAGAGACCCAGTACTTC	CASSPAQGPQETQYF
NA	TRBV7-9	NA	13	TRBJ1-5	TGTGCCAGCAGCTTACACAACAATCAGCCCCAGCATTTT	CASSLHNNQPQHF
TRBD2	TRBV10-3	NA	13	TRBJ2-1	TGTGCCACCTCTAGCGGGAGGGTCGATGAGCAGTTCTTC	CATSSGRVDEQFF
NA	TRBV6-4	NA	12	TRBJ2-1	TGTGCCAGCAGTGATCGGGACAATGAGCAGTTCTTC	CASSDRDNEQFF
NA	TRBV5-6	NA	11	TRBJ1-1	TGTGCCAGCAGCCTATTCACTGAAGCTTTCTTT	CASSLFTEAFF
NA	TRBV9	NA	14	TRBJ2-7	TGTGCCAGCAGCGTCCAAGCATTACCGGGCGAGCAGTACTTC	CASSVQALPGEQYF
NA	TRBV28	NA	12	TRBJ2-5	TGTGCCAGCCGCCGGGACCAAGAGACCCAGTACTTC	CASRRDQETQYF
TRBD1	TRBV19	NA	16	TRBJ1-5	TGTGCCAGTAGTACTGGGACAGGGAGTAGCAATCAGCCCCAGCATTTT	CASSTGTGSSNQPQHF
TRBD2	TRBV28	NA	15	TRBJ2-7	TGTGCCAGCAGCTTGTGGGGCGGGGGGGATGACGAGCAGTACTTC	CASSLWGGGDDEQYF
NA	TRBV14	NA	14	TRBJ2-5	TGTGCCAGCAGCCAAGAAAGGGGACAAGAGACCCAGTACTTC	CASSQERGQETQYF
TRBD1	TRBV6-5	NA	15	TRBJ1-2	TGTGCCAGCAGTTTGATGGGACAGAGAAAGGAGGGCTACACCTTC	CASSLMGQRKEGYTF
TRBD2	TRBV7-2	NA	18	TRBJ2-3	TGTGCCAGCAGCCCGAGACCGAGACTAGCGGATTTCACAGATACGCAGTATTTT	CASSPRPRLADFTDTQYF
NA	TRBV5-1	once	14	TRBJ2-3	TGCGCCAGCAGCTCTCGGTGGAGCACAGATACGCAGTATTTT	CASSSRWSTDTQYF
NA	TRBV28	NA	12	TRBJ2-2	TGTGCCACCAACACGAACACCGGGGAGCTGTTTTTT	CATNTNTGELFF